This T cell receptor beta chain was sequenced in a study of Ad26.COV2.S vaccination and SARS-CoV-2 variants. On the study more broadly: A COV1001 Ad26.COV2.S trial-arm participant provided the sample. Donor got 5x10^10 or 1x10^11 viral particles of Ad26.COV2.S.

This table comes from immunoSEQ multiplex PCR, and its TCRdb copy is limited to in-frame clones, with some not included. The table lists about 240,000 clones, around 89% of them singletons, with around 10% in the top ten. The CDR3 has 16 amino acids. With 1 base removed from V and 1 base from J, the gap between germline ends came to 8 bases. Per germline, CDR1 SGHAT and CDR2 FQNNGV. The treatment is: 19 received Ad26.COV2.S at low or high dose, single or two shots; several received placebo; per-sample allocation not given. Sampling was done on day 63 after the first vaccine or placebo injection. As for this clone: Its antigen is as yet unknown.

Study-level findings and limits: Analytic work on TCR breadth and depth might have understated the full extent of total T cell responses. CD8+ and CD4+ T cells specific for spike reportedly responded with substantial breadth after vaccination.

V usage is TRBV11-2 and J usage is TRBJ2-6; weak D call: TRBD2 (6 bases). This specimen consisted of peripheral blood, obtained in a trial of Ad26.COV2.S vaccine versus placebo. The source of this sequence is a person aged 18-60 years who received the Ad26.COV2.S COVID-19 vaccine or a placebo. CDR3 nucleotide sequence: TGTGCCAGCAGCTTAGTCGGGGGTTCTGGGGCCAACGTCCTGACTTTC. It translates to CASSLVGGSGANVLTF.